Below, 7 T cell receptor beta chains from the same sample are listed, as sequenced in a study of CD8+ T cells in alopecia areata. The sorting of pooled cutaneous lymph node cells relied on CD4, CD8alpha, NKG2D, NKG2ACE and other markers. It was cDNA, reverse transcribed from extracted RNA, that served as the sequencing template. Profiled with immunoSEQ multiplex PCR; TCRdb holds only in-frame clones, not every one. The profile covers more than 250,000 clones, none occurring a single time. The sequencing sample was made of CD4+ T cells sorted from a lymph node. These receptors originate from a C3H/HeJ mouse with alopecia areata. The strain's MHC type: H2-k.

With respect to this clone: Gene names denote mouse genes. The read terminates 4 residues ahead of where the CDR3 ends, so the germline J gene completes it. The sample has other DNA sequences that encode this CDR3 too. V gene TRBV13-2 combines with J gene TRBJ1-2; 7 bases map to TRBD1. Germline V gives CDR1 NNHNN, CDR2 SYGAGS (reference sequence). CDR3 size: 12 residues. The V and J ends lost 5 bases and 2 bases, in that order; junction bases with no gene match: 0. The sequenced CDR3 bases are TGTGCCAGCGGACAGGGGAACTCC. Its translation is CASGQGNS. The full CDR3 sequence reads CASGQGNSDYTF.

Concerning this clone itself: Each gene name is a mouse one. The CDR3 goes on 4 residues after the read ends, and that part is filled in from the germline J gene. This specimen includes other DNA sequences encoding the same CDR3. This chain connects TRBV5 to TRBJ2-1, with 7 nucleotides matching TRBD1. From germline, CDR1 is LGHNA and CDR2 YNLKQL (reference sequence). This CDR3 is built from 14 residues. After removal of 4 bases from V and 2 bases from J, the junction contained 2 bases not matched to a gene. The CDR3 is CASSPQGDYAEQFF. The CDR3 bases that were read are TGTGCCAGCAGCCCGCAGGGGGACTATGCT.

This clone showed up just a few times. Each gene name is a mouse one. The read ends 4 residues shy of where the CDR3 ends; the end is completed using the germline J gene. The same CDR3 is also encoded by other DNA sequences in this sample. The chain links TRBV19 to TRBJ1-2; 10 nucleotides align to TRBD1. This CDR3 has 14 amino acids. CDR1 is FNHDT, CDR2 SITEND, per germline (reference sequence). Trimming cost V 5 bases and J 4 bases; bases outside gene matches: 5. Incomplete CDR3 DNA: TGTGCCAGCAGCAGGGACAGGGGAGGCTCC. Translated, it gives CASSRDRGGS. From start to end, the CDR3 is CASSRDRGGSDYTF. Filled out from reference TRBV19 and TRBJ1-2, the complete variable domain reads GGIITQTPKFLIGQEGQKLTLKCQQNFNHDTMYWYRQDSGKGLRLIYYSITENDLQKGDLSEGYDASREKKSSFSLTVTSAQKNEMAVFLCASSRDRGGSDYTFGSGTRLLVI.

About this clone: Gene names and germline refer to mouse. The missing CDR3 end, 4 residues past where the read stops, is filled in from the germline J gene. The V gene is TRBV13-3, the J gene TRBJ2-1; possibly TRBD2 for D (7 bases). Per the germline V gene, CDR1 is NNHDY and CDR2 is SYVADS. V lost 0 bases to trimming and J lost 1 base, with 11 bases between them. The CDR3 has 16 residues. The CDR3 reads CASSDAEGGNYAEQFF. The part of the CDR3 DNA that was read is TGTGCCAGCAGTGATGCAGAGGGGGGGAACTATGCT.

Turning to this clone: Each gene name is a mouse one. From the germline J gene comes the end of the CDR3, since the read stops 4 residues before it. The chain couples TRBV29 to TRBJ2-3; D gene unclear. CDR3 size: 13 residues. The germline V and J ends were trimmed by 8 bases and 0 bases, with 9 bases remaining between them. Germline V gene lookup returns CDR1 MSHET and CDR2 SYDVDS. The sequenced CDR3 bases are TGTGCTAGCCACAGATCTAGTGCAGAA. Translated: CASHRSSAE. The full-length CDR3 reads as CASHRSSAETLYF.

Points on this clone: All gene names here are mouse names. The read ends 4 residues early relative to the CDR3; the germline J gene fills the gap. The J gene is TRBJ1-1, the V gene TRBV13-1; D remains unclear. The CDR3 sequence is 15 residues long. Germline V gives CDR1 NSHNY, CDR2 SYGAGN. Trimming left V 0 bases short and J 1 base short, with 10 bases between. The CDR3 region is CASSDAPRGNTEVFF. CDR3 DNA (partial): TGTGCCAGCAGTGATGCCCCCAGAGGAAACACA.

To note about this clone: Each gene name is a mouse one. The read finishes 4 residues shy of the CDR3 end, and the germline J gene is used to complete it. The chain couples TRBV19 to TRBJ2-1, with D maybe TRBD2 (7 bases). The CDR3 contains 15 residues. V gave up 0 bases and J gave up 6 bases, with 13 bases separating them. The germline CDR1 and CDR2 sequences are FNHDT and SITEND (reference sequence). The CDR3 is CASSIAGGGGAEQFF. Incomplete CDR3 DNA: TGTGCCAGCAGTATAGCTGGAGGGGGGGGTGCT.